The 10 T cell receptor beta chains below were found in one sample sequenced in a study of blood T cell repertoires in COVID-19. Clones were sequenced by immunoSEQ multiplex PCR, and TCRdb holds only the in-frame ones, with some missing. The data show a few hundred thousand clones, with nearly 90% seen just once and 4.5% to 7% held by the top ten. Sequencing was performed on PBMCs or T cells enriched from blood (not recorded which). These receptors were obtained from a young woman who had recovered from COVID-19.

CDR3 sequence (DNA): TGTGCCAGCTCACCCCAACTTCCTCGAGACAGTAACTATGGCTACACCTTC. Translating gives CASSPQLPRDSNYGYTF. The V call is TRBV18, the J call TRBJ1-2, with TRBD1 as a possible D gene (5 bases). The length of the CDR3 is 17 residues. Germline V lookup: CDR1 KGHSH, CDR2 LQKENI. The V gene lost 3 bases and the J gene lost 1 base, with 18 bases spanning the gap.

The chain is built from TRBV29-1 and TRBJ2-1, with TRBD2 as a possible D gene (6 bases). CDR3 length: 14 residues. V dropped 6 bases and J dropped 1 base, with 13 bases sitting between them. In germline, CDR1 is SQVTM, CDR2 ANQGSEA. This CDR3 reads CSVLGGESYNEQFF. The CDR3 DNA sequence: TGCAGCGTGCTGGGGGGAGAATCCTACAATGAGCAGTTCTTC.

The V gene is TRBV19, the J gene TRBJ1-4, with D perhaps matching TRBD1 (6 bases). This CDR3 is 15 amino acids long. V shed 5 bases and J shed 7 bases, with 17 bases lying between them. Germline assignment: CDR1 LNHDA and CDR2 SQIVND (reference sequence). In nucleotides, the CDR3 is TGTGCCAGTAGTCAGTACAGGGATCCGGCTGAAAAACTGTTTTTT. It specifies CASSQYRDPAEKLFF.

V usage is TRBV6-1 and J usage is TRBJ1-6; D not resolved. V lost 2 bases to trimming and J lost 9 bases, with 11 bases between them. The CDR3 spans 14 residues. The V gene's germline CDR1 is MNHNS and CDR2 SASEGT. This CDR3 reads CASSELQGGSPLHF. In DNA, the CDR3 is TGTGCCAGCAGTGAACTCCAAGGAGGTTCACCCCTCCACTTT.

This chain joins TRBV4-3 and TRBJ1-2, with a possible D match to TRBD1 (6 bases). Trimming left V 0 bases short and J 0 bases short, with 11 bases between. The CDR3 covers 16 residues. CDR1 LGHNA and CDR2 YSLEER come from the germline V gene. CDR3 residues: CASSQDNRVTNYGYTF. The CDR3 DNA sequence: TGCGCCAGCAGCCAAGACAACAGGGTGACTAACTATGGCTACACCTTC.

The chain uses TRBV11-2 and TRBJ1-2, with 8 bases matching TRBD1. CDR1 is SGHAT and CDR2 is FQNNGV in the germline V gene. The CDR3 is 15 amino acids. The ends lost 6 bases at V and 5 bases at J; junction bases unmatched: 11. CDR3 protein: CASSYPGQVPYGYTF. The CDR3 nucleotides read TGTGCCAGCAGTTACCCGGGACAGGTACCTTATGGCTACACCTTC.

The V gene is TRBV30, the J gene TRBJ2-7, with 7 bases matching TRBD1. J gave up 7 bases and V 3 bases, and 15 bases lay outside the gene matches. This CDR3 region has 15 residues. Looked up from germline, CDR1 is GTSNPN and CDR2 is SVGIG (reference sequence). CDR3 DNA sequence: TGTGCCTGGAGACGCCCACAGGGGACATTTTGGGAGCAGTACTTC. Amino acid sequence: CAWRRPQGTFWEQYF.

The rearrangement joins TRBV30 to TRBJ1-6; 7 bases match TRBD1. The V segment lost 2 bases and the J segment 6 bases; nucleotides outside the gene matches: 7. CDR1 is GTSNPN, CDR2 SVGIG, per germline (reference sequence). The CDR3 extends over 15 amino acids. The CDR3 here is CAWSTTGTGNSPLHF. The DNA for the CDR3 is TGTGCCTGGAGTACGACAGGGACGGGTAATTCACCCCTCCACTTT.

The CDR3 nucleotides read TGTGCCAGCAGGCCCCGGGGGGGGGATAACTATGGCTACACCTTC. Protein sequence: CASRPRGGDNYGYTF. The gene calls are TRBV2 and TRBJ1-2; D is possibly TRBD1 (5 bases). The germline CDR1 and CDR2 sequences are SNHLY and FYNNEI. The CDR3 loop spans 15 amino acids. The V end was cut by 6 bases, the J end by 1 base, with 15 bases between. Variable domain in full (rest from reference TRBV2 and TRBJ1-2): EPEVTQTPSHQVTQMGQEVILRCVPISNHLYFYWYRQILGQKVEFLVSFYNNEISEKSEIFDDQFSVERPDGSNFTLKIRSTKLEDSAMYFCASRPRGGDNYGYTFGSGTRLTVV.

V and J are TRBV6-5 and TRBJ1-2, with D unresolved. CDR1 and CDR2 from the germline V gene are MNHEY and SVGAGI. V lost 6 bases, J lost 8 bases, and 10 bases lay in between. The CDR3 length is 11 residues. CDR3 nucleotides: TGTGCCAGCAGCCACATGAGGGGCTACACCTTC. Its translation: CASSHMRGYTF.